This T cell receptor beta chain originates from a study of T cell responses to AZD1222 COVID-19 vaccine. General observations from the study: Among those given AZD1222, only 5 to 7 were seropositive at baseline. Nearly half of unique spike-specific TCRs reportedly avoided B.1.351 and B.1.1.7 mutated regions.

Profiling relied on immunoSEQ multiplex PCR, and the TCRdb table lists in-frame clones only, not all of them. In the table there are roughly 180,000 clones, 85% to 95% of which are singletons. Unmatched junction bases numbered 4, after V lost 1 base and J lost 11 bases. Per the germline V gene, CDR1 is LGHDT and CDR2 is YNNKEL (reference sequence). There are 12 residues in the CDR3. Second doses at about 4 or about 12 weeks were pooled. Concerning this clone: Its antigen is unidentified.

The rearrangement links TRBV3-1 (or the pseudogene TRBV3-2) to TRBJ1-1; 7 bases match TRBD1. The sample was peripheral blood, taken 28 days after the second AZD1222 dose. The clonotype originates from an adult who received the AZD1222 COVID-19 vaccine. In DNA form, the CDR3 reads TGTGCCAGCAGCCAAGCCGACAGGGAGGCTTTCTTT. The encoded protein is CASSQADREAFF.